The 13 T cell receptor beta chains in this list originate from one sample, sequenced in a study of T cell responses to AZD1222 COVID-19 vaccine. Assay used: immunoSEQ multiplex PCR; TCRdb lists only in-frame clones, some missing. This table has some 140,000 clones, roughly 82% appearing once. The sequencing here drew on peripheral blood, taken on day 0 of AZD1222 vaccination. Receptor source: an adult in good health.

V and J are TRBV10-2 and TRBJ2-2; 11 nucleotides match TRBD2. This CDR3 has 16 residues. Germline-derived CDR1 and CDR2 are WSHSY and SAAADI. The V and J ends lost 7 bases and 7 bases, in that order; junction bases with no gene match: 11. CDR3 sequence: CASTSGGIIQSGELFF. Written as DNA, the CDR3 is TGCGCCAGCACTAGCGGGGGGATAATTCAGAGCGGGGAGCTGTTTTTT.

The CDR3 bases are TGTGCCAGCAGCTTAGTGCAGGGAGGTGGTGGCTACACCTTC. This sequence encodes CASSLVQGGGGYTF. The chain uses TRBV7-2 and TRBJ1-2; tentative D call: TRBD1 (5 bases). V was trimmed by 1 base and J by 7 bases, leaving 13 bases between them. The CDR3 is 14 residues long. The germline gives CDR1 SGHTA, CDR2 FQGNSA.

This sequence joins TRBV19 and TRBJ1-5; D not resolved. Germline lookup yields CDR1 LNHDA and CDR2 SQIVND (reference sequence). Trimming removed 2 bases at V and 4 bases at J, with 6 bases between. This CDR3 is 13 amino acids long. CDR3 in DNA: TGTGCCAGTAGTATACAGGAGAATCAGCCCCAGCATTTT. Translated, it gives CASSIQENQPQHF.

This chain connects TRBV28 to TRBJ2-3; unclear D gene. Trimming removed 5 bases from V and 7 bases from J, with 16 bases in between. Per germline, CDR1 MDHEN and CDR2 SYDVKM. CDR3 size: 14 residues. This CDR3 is CASSPPGSRHTQYF. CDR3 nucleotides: TGTGCCAGCAGTCCCCCCGGGTCCCGACATACGCAGTATTTT.

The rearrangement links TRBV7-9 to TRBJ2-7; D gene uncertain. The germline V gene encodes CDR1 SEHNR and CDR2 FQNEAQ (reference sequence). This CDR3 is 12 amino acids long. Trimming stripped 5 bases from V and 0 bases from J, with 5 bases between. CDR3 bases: TGTGCCAGCAGCCATAGCTCCTACGAGCAGTACTTC. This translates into CASSHSSYEQYF.

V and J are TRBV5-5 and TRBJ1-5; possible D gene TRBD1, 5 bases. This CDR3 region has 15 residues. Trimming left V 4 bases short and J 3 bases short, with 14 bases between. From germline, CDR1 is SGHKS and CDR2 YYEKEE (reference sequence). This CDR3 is CASSGDAGPNQPQHF. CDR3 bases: TGTGCCAGCAGCGGGGACGCGGGACCCAATCAGCCCCAGCATTTT.

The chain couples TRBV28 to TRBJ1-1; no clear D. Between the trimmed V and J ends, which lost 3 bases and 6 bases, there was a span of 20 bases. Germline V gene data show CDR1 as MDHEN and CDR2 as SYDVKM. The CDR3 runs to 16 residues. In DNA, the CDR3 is TGTGCCAGCAGTTTCTCCAACCGACGGGTTCAGGCTGAAGCTTTCTTT. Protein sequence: CASSFSNRRVQAEAFF.

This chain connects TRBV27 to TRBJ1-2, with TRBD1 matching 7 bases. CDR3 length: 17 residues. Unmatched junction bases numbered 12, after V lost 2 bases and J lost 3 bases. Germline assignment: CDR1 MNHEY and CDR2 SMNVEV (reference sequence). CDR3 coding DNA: TGTGCCAGCAGTTTAGGGGGGACAGCCCAGAGCTACTATGGCTACACCTTC. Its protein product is CASSLGGTAQSYYGYTF.

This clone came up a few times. CDR3 nucleotide sequence: TGTGCCAGCACTTCTTGGGAAGCAGATTCACCCCTCCACTTT. Its protein is CASTSWEADSPLHF. This chain connects TRBV27 to TRBJ1-6; D remains ambiguous. Trimming cost V 7 bases and J 8 bases, with 15 bases left between them. In germline, CDR1 is MNHEY, CDR2 SMNVEV (reference sequence). The CDR3 runs to 14 residues.

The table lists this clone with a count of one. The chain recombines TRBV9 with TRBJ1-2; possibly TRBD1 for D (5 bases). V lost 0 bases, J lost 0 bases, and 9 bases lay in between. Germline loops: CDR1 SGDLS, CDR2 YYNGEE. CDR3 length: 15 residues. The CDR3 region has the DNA TGTGCCAGCAGCGTAGGTGGGGACGCTAACTATGGCTACACCTTC. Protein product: CASSVGGDANYGYTF.

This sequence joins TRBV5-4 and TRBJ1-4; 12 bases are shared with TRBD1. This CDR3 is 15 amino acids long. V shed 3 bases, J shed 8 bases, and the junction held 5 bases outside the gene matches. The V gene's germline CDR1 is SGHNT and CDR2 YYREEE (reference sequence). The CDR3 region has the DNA TGTGCCAGCAGCTCCAGGGGGACAGGGGGCGAAAAACTGTTTTTT. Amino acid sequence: CASSSRGTGGEKLFF.

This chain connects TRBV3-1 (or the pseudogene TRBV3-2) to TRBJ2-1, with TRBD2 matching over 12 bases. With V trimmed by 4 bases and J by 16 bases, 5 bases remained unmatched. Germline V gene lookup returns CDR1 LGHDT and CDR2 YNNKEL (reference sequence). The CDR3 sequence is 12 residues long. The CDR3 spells CASSRLAGDEFF. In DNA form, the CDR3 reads TGTGCCAGCAGCCGACTAGCGGGGGATGAATTCTTC.

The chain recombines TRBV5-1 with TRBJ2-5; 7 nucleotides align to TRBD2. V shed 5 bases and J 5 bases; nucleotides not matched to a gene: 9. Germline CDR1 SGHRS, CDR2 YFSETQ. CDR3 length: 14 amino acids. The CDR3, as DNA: TGCGCCAGCAGGCAGAGCGGGGTTGTGGAGACCCAGTACTTC. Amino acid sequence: CASRQSGVVETQYF.